What follows are 20 T cell receptor beta chains derived from one specimen sequenced in a study of T cell repertoires in cytomegalovirus infection. Via MiXCR, TCRdb re-called the reads, giving one row per CDR3 protein. This table holds fewer than 300,000 distinct CDR3 sequences, 20% to 30% found once. Sequenced sample: PBMCs. All receptors derive from a human donor in good health (CMV status not recorded). Some clones in this sample may be carry-over from other donors' samples.

CDR3 bases: TGCAGTGCTGGCACGGAGGGCAGGGGAGGGGAAAAACTGTTTTTT. This translates into CSAGTEGRGGEKLFF. The chain is built from TRBV20-1 and TRBJ1-4; TRBD1 is a possible D gene (6 bases). V lost 5 bases and J lost 8, with 21 bases in between. Germline values: CDR1 DFQATT, CDR2 SNEGSKA (reference sequence). The length of the CDR3 is 15 residues.

The chain joins TRBV3-1 to TRBJ1-1; maybe TRBD1 (5 bases). The CDR3 consists of 16 residues. The V end lost 0 bases, the J end lost 5 bases, and 16 bases lay between the germline ends. Germline CDR1 and CDR2: LGHDT and YNNKEL (reference sequence). Here the CDR3 reads CASSQDFSGLGTEAFF. CDR3 bases: TGTGCCAGCAGCCAAGATTTTTCAGGGTTGGGGACTGAAGCTTTCTTT.

V and J are TRBV28 and TRBJ1-1; D gene ambiguous. Trimming pared 3 bases from V and 5 bases from J, leaving 13 bases between. This CDR3 has 14 residues. The germline V gene has CDR1 MDHEN and CDR2 SYDVKM. This CDR3 is CASSLRSVGTEAFF. CDR3 DNA sequence: TGTGCCAGCAGTTTGCGGAGTGTAGGGACTGAAGCTTTCTTT.

The chain employs TRBV5-1 and TRBJ1-1; D remains ambiguous. The CDR3 contains 18 residues. Trimming took off 0 bases at V and 0 bases at J, with 18 bases between the two ends. CDR1 is SGHRS and CDR2 is YFSETQ in the germline V gene. The CDR3 coding sequence is TGCGCCAGCAGCTTGGGGCTTATGGGCCAGACCATGAACACTGAAGCTTTCTTT. Translating it yields CASSLGLMGQTMNTEAFF.

The chain carries TRBV28 and TRBJ1-6; maybe TRBD1 (6 bases). Trimming removed 7 bases at V and 9 bases at J, with 16 bases between. This CDR3 has 14 residues. CDR1 is MDHEN, CDR2 SYDVKM, per germline. The CDR3 nucleotides read TGTGCCAGCACCCCTCTACAGGGAACTTCACCCCTCCACTTT. This translates into CASTPLQGTSPLHF.

The CDR3 region has the DNA TGTGCCAGCGTTGGGAGTAGCGGGATAGGCGAGCAGTACTTC. Translating it yields CASVGSSGIGEQYF. The chain is built from TRBV6-2 or TRBV6-3 and TRBJ2-7, with 8 bases identical to TRBD2. From germline, CDR1 is MNHEY and CDR2 SVGEGT. J gave up 6 bases and V 8 bases, and 12 bases lay outside the gene matches. This CDR3 is 14 amino acids long.

The chain links TRBV6-2 or TRBV6-3 to TRBJ2-5; possible D gene TRBD2, 5 bases. The CDR3 has 13 residues. CDR1 is MNHEY, CDR2 SVGEGT, per germline. Trimming took off 4 bases at V and 2 bases at J, with 8 bases between the two ends. The CDR3 is CASSSREQETQYF. The DNA of the CDR3 is TGTGCCAGCAGTTCTCGGGAACAAGAGACCCAGTACTTC.

The V and J genes are TRBV20-1 and TRBJ1-2; 7 positions agree with TRBD1. V lost 6 bases and J lost 7; bases outside the gene matches: 5. Per germline, CDR1 DFQATT and CDR2 SNEGSKA (reference sequence). This CDR3 spans 11 amino acids. The CDR3 DNA follows: TGCAGTGCCACAGGGGACACTGGCTACACCTTC. Amino acid sequence: CSATGDTGYTF.

This clonotype turned up a few times. CDR3: CASSTGRDSYEQYF. The CDR3 nucleotides read TGTGCCAGCAGCACGGGACGGGACTCCTACGAGCAGTACTTC. V and J are TRBV5-4 and TRBJ2-7, with D perhaps TRBD1 or TRBD2 (5 bases each). The CDR3 length is 14 residues. Per the germline V gene, CDR1 is SGHNT and CDR2 is YYREEE (reference sequence). The V gene lost 4 bases and the J gene lost 0 bases, with 11 bases spanning the gap.

V and J are TRBV28 and TRBJ2-3, with D possibly matching TRBD2 (6 bases). Germline CDR1 and CDR2: MDHEN and SYDVKM. With 7 bases removed from V and 4 bases from J, the gap between germline ends came to 18 bases. There are 15 residues in the CDR3. CDR3 residues: CASNEDGRGADTQYF. The CDR3 nucleotides read TGTGCCAGCAACGAGGACGGGAGAGGGGCAGATACGCAGTATTTT.

This chain joins TRBV7-1 and TRBJ2-5, with D perhaps matching TRBD1 or TRBD2 (5 bases each). TRBV7-1 falls under the ORF class, with uncertain function. Trimming took 5 bases from V and 5 from J, leaving 15 bases between them. The CDR3 runs to 14 residues. DNA of the CDR3: TGTGCCAGCAGCAATCCGGGACCCAGGGAGACCCAGTACTTC. This sequence encodes CASSNPGPRETQYF.

The chain employs TRBV12-5 and TRBJ2-3, with 10 bases fitting TRBD2. Germline V gene sequence: CDR1 LGHNT, CDR2 FRNRAP. V was pared by 2 bases and J by 0 bases, with 2 bases of the junction left unmatched. The CDR3 is 16 amino acids. CDR3 in amino acids: CASGLRSGGSTDTQYF. For the CDR3, the DNA is TGTGCTAGTGGTTTGCGTAGCGGGGGGAGCACAGATACGCAGTATTTT.

This clonotype occurred a few times. The chain recombines TRBV25-1 with TRBJ1-1; D is unresolved. CDR1 and CDR2 (germline): MGHDK, SYGVNS. The CDR3 has 13 residues. Deletions cut 3 bases from V and 7 bases from J, with 12 bases between. CDR3 DNA: TGTGCCAGCAGTGACCATGGACGGAGTGAAGCTTTCTTT. It specifies CASSDHGRSEAFF.

The V call is TRBV28, the J call TRBJ2-3, with D hard to call. V gave up 2 bases and J gave up 4 bases, with 7 bases separating them. The CDR3 has 13 amino acids. CDR1 and CDR2 (germline): MDHEN, SYDVKM. The CDR3 region is CASSLLTPDTQYF. The CDR3, as DNA: TGTGCCAGCAGTTTACTCACACCAGATACGCAGTATTTT.

The chain carries TRBV2 and TRBJ1-6; 7 bases line up with TRBD1. This CDR3 has 13 amino acids. V was pared by 8 bases and J by 8 bases, with 6 bases of the junction left unmatched. Germline loops: CDR1 SNHLY, CDR2 FYNNEI. The CDR3 loop is CASLQGGDSPLHF. CDR3 in DNA: TGTGCCAGCCTACAAGGGGGCGATTCACCCCTCCACTTT.

This clonotype was counted many times. This rearrangement joins TRBV7-2 to TRBJ2-2, with a possible D match to TRBD1 (6 bases). Germline loops: CDR1 SGHTA, CDR2 FQGNSA. The V and J ends lost 3 bases and 6 bases respectively, with 11 bases between them. CDR3 length equals 14 residues. The CDR3 loop reads CASSLYGGSGELFF. The CDR3 coding sequence is TGTGCCAGCAGCTTGTATGGGGGCTCCGGGGAGCTGTTTTTT.

The rearrangement links TRBV10-3 to TRBJ1-4; D possibly corresponds to TRBD1 (5 bases). CDR3 length: 13 residues. Trimming removed 4 bases from V and 6 bases from J, with 9 bases in between. CDR1 and CDR2 (germline): ENHRY, SYGVKD. The CDR3 region is CAISGGGDEKLFF. CDR3 bases: TGTGCCATCAGTGGGGGCGGTGATGAAAAACTGTTTTTT.

This rearrangement joins TRBV29-1 to TRBJ2-5; D is ambiguous. CDR1 is SQVTM and CDR2 is ANQGSEA in the germline V gene. Trimming stripped 4 bases from V and 4 bases from J, with 7 bases between. The length of the CDR3 is 11 residues. The CDR3 is CSVGWGETQYF. CDR3 DNA sequence: TGCAGCGTTGGGTGGGGAGAGACCCAGTACTTC.

This chain links TRBV20-1 with TRBJ1-2; 9 nucleotides line up with TRBD1. This CDR3 spans 12 amino acids. Per germline, CDR1 DFQATT and CDR2 SNEGSKA (reference sequence). With 6 bases clipped from V and 7 bases from J, the junction kept 6 bases outside the gene matches. As DNA, the CDR3 is TGCAGTGCCGGACAGGGGAGAGGTGGCTACACCTTC. Its translation: CSAGQGRGGYTF.

J is TRBJ2-3 and V is TRBV7-2; 8 bases align to TRBD1. The J segment lost 5 bases and the V segment lost 3 bases, leaving 4 bases of the junction unmatched. The CDR3 has 14 residues. The germline CDR1 and CDR2 sequences are SGHTA and FQGNSA. The CDR3 loop is CASSLQTGEDTQYF. As DNA, the CDR3 is TGTGCCAGCAGCTTGCAGACAGGGGAAGATACGCAGTATTTT.